This TCR beta chain was profiled in a study of immune evolution from preneoplasia to lung adenocarcinoma. CDR1 SGDLS and CDR2 YYNGEE come from the germline V gene. The CDR3 has 13 residues. The germline V and J ends were trimmed by 3 bases and 2 bases, with 8 bases remaining between them. Assay: immunoSEQ multiplex PCR; the TCRdb copy retains only in-frame clones and omits some. The sample has several thousand clones; 82% are singletons. Histologic diagnosis was independently verified by two lung pathologists. Sequences were obtained from FFPE minimally invasive lung adenocarcinoma tissue. The rearrangement uses TRBV9 and TRBJ1-2; D is undetermined. The receptor comes from a person aged 70 to 85 with lung adenocarcinoma. CDR3 protein: CASSEAGNYGYTF. As DNA, the CDR3 is TGTGCCAGCAGCGAGGCGGGGAACTATGGCTACACCTTC.